This T cell receptor beta chain comes out of a study of radiation and T cells in renal cell carcinoma. Germline CDR1 is MNHNS and CDR2 is SASEGT. The trim removed 5 bases at V and 4 bases at J, leaving 4 bases unmatched. CDR3 length: 13 amino acids. Sequencing used immunoSEQ multiplex PCR; TCRdb keeps in-frame clones, though not all of them. The sample has about 10,000 clones; 50% to 65% are singletons. Treatment defined: treatment-naive control, cytoreductive nephrectomy. Treatment-naive patients without radiation supplied the control tumors at nephrectomy. This chain uses TRBV6-1 with TRBJ1-2, with 7 bases aligning to TRBD1. The receptor's source is a man aged 35 to 55 with renal cell carcinoma. Here the sequenced sample was tumor tissue, taken from a patient whose treatment was nephrectomy without radiotherapy. This chain's CDR3 is CASSPTGAYGYTF. The DNA for the CDR3 is TGTGCCAGCAGTCCCACAGGGGCCTATGGCTACACCTTC.